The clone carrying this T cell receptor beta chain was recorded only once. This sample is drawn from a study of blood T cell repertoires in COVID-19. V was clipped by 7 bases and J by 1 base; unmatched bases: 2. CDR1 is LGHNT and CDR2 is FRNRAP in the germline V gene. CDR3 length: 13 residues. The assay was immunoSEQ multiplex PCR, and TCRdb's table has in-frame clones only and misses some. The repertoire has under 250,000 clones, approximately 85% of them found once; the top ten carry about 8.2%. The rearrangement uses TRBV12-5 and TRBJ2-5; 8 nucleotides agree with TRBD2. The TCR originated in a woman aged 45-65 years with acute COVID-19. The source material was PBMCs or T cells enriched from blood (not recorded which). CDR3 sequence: CASAGGAQETQYF. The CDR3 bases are TGTGCTAGTGCGGGGGGGGCCCAAGAGACCCAGTACTTC.